This TCR beta chain was recorded in a study of spatial heterogeneity in lung cancer (dated by TCRdb to between 2019 and 2020). Looking at the study overall: Beta-chain transcripts were consistently detected in greater numbers than alpha-chain transcripts, which likely reflects a higher abundance of beta-chain transcripts. In the raw uncorrected reads, each unique combination of TCR and UMI appeared on average more than ten times. In non-small cell lung cancer, the study quantitatively compared TCR alpha and beta repertoires across several tumor regions, matched nontumor lung, and blood. At surgery, both alpha and beta chains were TCR-sequenced in about 200 tumor regions, about 64 matched nontumor lung samples and some 56 PBMC samples. Nonsynonymous mutation counts, determined by whole-exome sequencing of tumor tissue, were related to features of the TCR repertoire. Findings and caveats that apply to the study as a whole: Additional single-cell paired TCR alpha and beta sequencing was considered necessary to confirm, at a functional level, the hypothesis that regional TCRs recognize regional mutations. Ubiquitous expanded tumor TCRs were detected in blood more often at tumor resection than at routine follow-up.

Deletion took 2 bases off V and 3 bases off J, with a span of 7 bases between the germline ends. The germline V gene (reference sequence) provides CDR1 GTSNPN and CDR2 SVGIG. The CDR3 covers 13 residues, taking in both the cysteine and the phenylalanine. The DNA shown is the 39-base CDR3, in frame from base 1. Sample time point, as interpreted from the label and publication: sample taken at primary tumor resection. Whole RNA extracted from tumor and nontumor lung tissue, or from cryopreserved PBMC samples, was used for TCR sequencing without cell sorting. Samples were obtained from approximately 77 patients with early-stage, untreated non-small cell lung cancer from the lung TRACERx cohort. A patient was chosen for TCR sequencing only when enough RNA was available from at least two tumor regions. This clonotype was recorded many times. No cognate antigen has been identified for it. No base-level quality is on record; no much larger clone is a single base apart.

Library preparation used 5' RACE. The run used a NextSeq 500. In the TCR library protocol, a unique molecular identifier was attached to each TCR cDNA molecule so that PCR and sequencing errors could be corrected. Under the source paper's analysis protocol: TCR identification, UMI-based error correction and CDR3 extraction were performed with Decombinator tools. TCRs above a frequency of 2 per 1,000, corresponding to the top 1% of the tumor frequency distribution, were defined as expanded. Each repertoire was subsampled 100 times to 5,000 TCRs, after which Renyi diversity was computed with the R vegan package. CDR3 similarity networks were built from amino acid triplet string-kernel similarity, with CDR3s being connected when pairwise similarity was above 0.82. TCRdb reprocessed the public reads (quality trimming at Q25 with fastp, clone calling with MiXCR) and kept in-frame beta chains. Rows with one shared CDR3 protein collapse into an entry with the most common genes and DNA. TCRdb, rather than the study authors, made the V and J calls. The sample profile shows 25,000 to 35,000 distinct CDR3 sequences; roughly 8% of them were found once. Around 34% of the sample lies in the top ten.

Material: PBMCs, obtained at surgery. This sequence was found in a female donor with early-stage non-small cell lung cancer. This sequence uses TRBV30 and TRBJ2-2, with no confidently assigned D gene. The base sequence is TGTGCCTGGAGTAGAGGCGACACCGGGGAGCTGTTTTTT. Translated, this is CAWSRGDTGELFF.